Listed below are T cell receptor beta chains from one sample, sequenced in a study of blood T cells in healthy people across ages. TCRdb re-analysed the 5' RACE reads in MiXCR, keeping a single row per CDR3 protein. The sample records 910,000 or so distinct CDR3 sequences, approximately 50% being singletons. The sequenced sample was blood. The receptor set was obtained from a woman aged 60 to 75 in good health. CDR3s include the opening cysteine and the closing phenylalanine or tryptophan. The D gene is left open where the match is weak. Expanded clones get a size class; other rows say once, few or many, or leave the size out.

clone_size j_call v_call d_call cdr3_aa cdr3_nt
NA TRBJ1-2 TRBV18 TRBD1 CASSPLLGQAYGYTF TGTGCCAGCTCACCATTGCTGGGACAGGCCTATGGCTACACCTTC
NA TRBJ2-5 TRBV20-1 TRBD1 CSLHRGPPGTQYF TGCAGTCTTCACAGGGGCCCACCGGGGACCCAGTACTTC
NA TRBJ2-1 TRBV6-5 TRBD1 CASAGQVDNEQFF TGTGCCAGCGCGGGACAGGTGGACAATGAGCAGTTCTTC
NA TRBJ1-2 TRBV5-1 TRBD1 CASSLAPGQGPYGYTF TGCGCCAGCAGCTTGGCTCCGGGACAGGGGCCTTATGGCTACACCTTC
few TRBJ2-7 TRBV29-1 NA CSAMGQFGYEQYF TGCAGCGCCATGGGACAATTCGGCTACGAGCAGTACTTC
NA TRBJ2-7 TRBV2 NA CASSEQDRPYEQYF TGTGCCAGCAGTGAACAGGACCGCCCCTACGAGCAGTACTTC
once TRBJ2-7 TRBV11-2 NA CASSLDSFQNAYEQYF TGTGCCAGCAGCTTAGATAGTTTCCAAAATGCCTACGAGCAGTACTTC
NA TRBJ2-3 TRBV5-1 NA CASSSLGRITDTQYF TGCGCCAGCAGCTCGCTAGGGAGGATCACAGATACGCAGTATTTT
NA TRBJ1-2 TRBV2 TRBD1 CASRDTGTGVRDIAF TGTGCCAGCAGAGACACCGGGACAGGGGTCCGCGACATCGCCTTC
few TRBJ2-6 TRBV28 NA CASSGLGSGANVLTF TGTGCCAGCAGTGGACTCGGCTCTGGGGCCAACGTCCTGACTTTC
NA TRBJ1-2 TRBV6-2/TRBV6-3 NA CASSLLRAFYGYTF TGTGCCAGCAGTTTACTAAGGGCGTTCTATGGCTACACCTTC
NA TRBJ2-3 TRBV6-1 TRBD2 CASSRGGTSGVVWDTQYF TGTGCCAGCAGTAGAGGTGGGACTAGCGGCGTCGTCTGGGATACGCAGTATTTT
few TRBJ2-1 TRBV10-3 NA CAISGGVEQFF TGTGCCATCAGTGGTGGGGTTGAGCAGTTCTTC
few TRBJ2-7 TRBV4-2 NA CASSREATGIVYEQYF TGTGCCAGCAGCCGGGAAGCCACGGGGATTGTCTACGAGCAGTACTTC
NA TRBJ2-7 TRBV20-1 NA CSTLPSGGFYEQYF TGCAGTACTCTACCCAGCGGAGGGTTCTACGAGCAGTACTTC
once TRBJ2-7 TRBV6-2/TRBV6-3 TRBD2 CASSSGLASSSYEQYF TGTGCCAGCAGTTCCGGACTAGCGTCAAGCTCCTACGAGCAGTACTTC
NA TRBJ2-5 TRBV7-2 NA CASSLAAVGTPQYF TGTGCCAGCAGCTTAGCAGCCGTCGGGACTCCTCAGTACTTC
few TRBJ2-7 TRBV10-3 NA CAISENSYEQYF TGTGCCATCAGTGAGAATAGCTACGAGCAGTACTTC
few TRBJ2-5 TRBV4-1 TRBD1 CASRPQDRGWETQYF TGCGCCAGCAGACCCCAGGACAGGGGTTGGGAGACCCAGTACTTC
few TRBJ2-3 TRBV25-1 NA CASSELGARGPDTQYF TGTGCCAGCAGTGAATTGGGGGCAAGGGGCCCAGATACGCAGTATTTT
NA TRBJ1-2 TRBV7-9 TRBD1 CASSHQGVTYGYTF TGTGCCAGCAGCCATCAGGGGGTGACCTATGGCTACACCTTC
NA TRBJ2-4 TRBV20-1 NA CSARNKSSGKNIQYF TGCAGTGCTAGAAATAAATCCAGCGGGAAAAACATTCAGTACTTC
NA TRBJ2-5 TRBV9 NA CASGSDHQETQYF TGTGCCAGCGGCTCCGACCACCAAGAGACCCAGTACTTC
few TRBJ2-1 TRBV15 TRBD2 CATSRGLAGNNEQFF TGTGCCACCAGCAGAGGTCTAGCGGGAAACAATGAGCAGTTCTTC
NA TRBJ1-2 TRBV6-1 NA CASSEISNYGYTF TGTGCCAGCAGTGAGATATCTAACTATGGCTACACCTTC
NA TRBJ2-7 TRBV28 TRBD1 CASSPPRPGGVNEQYF TGTGCCAGCAGTCCCCCTAGGCCAGGGGGTGTAAACGAGCAGTACTTC
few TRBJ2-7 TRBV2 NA CASSEVGQVYEQYF TGTGCCAGCAGTGAAGTGGGGCAAGTCTACGAGCAGTACTTC
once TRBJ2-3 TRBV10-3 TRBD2 CAISRGAGATDTQYF TGTGCCATCAGTCGGGGAGCGGGAGCCACAGATACGCAGTATTTT
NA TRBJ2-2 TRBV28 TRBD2 CASSSGLAGGVTGELFF TGTGCCAGCAGCTCAGGACTAGCGGGAGGGGTCACCGGGGAGCTGTTTTTT
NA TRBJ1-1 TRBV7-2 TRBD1 CASSLNSGTVGSRAFF TGTGCCAGCAGCTTAAATTCCGGGACAGTCGGCTCTAGAGCTTTCTTT
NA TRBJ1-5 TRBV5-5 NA CASSFAGTFGGQPQHF TGTGCCAGCAGCTTTGCCGGGACCTTTGGTGGTCAGCCCCAGCATTTT
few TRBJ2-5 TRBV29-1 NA CSVAQTGRAPATQYF TGCAGCGTCGCTCAGACAGGGAGGGCCCCAGCGACCCAGTACTTC
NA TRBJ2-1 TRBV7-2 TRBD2 CASSLGAGGRAGLEQFF TGTGCCAGCAGCTTAGGGGCAGGCGGGAGGGCCGGTCTTGAGCAGTTCTTC
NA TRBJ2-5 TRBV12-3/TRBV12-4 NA CASSVARLVVEQYF TGTGCCAGCAGTGTAGCCAGGTTGGTGGTTGAGCAGTACTTC
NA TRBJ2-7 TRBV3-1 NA CAAGWGYEQYF TGTGCCGCAGGGTGGGGCTACGAGCAGTACTTC
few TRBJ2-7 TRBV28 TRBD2 CASSPLWRASGTFEQYF TGTGCCAGCAGTCCCCTTTGGAGGGCTAGCGGGACATTCGAGCAGTACTTC
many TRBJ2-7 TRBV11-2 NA CASSLGRGAEQYF TGTGCCAGCAGCTTAGGGCGGGGCGCCGAGCAGTACTTC
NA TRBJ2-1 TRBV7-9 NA CASSFGRAIYNEQFF TGTGCCAGCAGCTTTGGCAGGGCCATCTACAATGAGCAGTTCTTC
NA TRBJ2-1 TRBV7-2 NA CASSLAFPGSGSYNEQFF TGTGCCAGCAGCTTAGCCTTCCCGGGCTCCGGGTCCTACAATGAGCAGTTCTTC
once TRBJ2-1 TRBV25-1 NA CASSEFIGYNEQFF TGTGCCAGCAGTGAATTTATTGGGTACAATGAGCAGTTCTTC
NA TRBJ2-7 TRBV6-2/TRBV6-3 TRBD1 CASSRDRGLGEQYF TGTGCCAGCAGTCGCGACAGGGGGCTTGGCGAGCAGTACTTC
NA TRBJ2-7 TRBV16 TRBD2 CVSSRGTSDYEQYF TGTGTCAGCAGCCGCGGGACTAGCGACTACGAGCAGTACTTC
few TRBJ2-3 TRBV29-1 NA CSVTVEADTQYF TGCAGCGTTACGGTGGAGGCAGATACGCAGTATTTT
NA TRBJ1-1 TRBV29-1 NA CSGTQGTEAFF TGCAGCGGGACCCAGGGGACTGAAGCTTTCTTT
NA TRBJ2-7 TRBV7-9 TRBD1 CASSLLAGGIHEQYF TGTGCCAGCAGCTTACTGGCAGGGGGCATACACGAGCAGTACTTC
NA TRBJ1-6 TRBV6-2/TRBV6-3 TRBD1 CASKPQGASSPLHF TGTGCCAGCAAACCACAGGGGGCGAGTTCACCCCTCCACTTT
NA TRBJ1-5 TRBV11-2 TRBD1 CASRLGTERISNQPQHF TGTGCCAGCAGACTCGGGACAGAGAGGATTAGCAATCAGCCCCAGCATTTT
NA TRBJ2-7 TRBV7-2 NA CASRGRGSPGPYEQYF TGTGCCAGCAGAGGACGGGGGAGCCCGGGTCCCTACGAGCAGTACTTC
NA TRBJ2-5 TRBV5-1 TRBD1 CASSPKQGAKETQYF TGCGCCAGCAGCCCAAAACAGGGGGCGAAAGAGACCCAGTACTTC
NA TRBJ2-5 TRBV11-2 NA CASSIGTLKETQYF TGTGCCAGCAGCATAGGAACACTCAAAGAGACCCAGTACTTC
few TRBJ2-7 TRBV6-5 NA CASTPLGSYEQYF TGTGCCAGCACCCCGCTAGGATCCTACGAGCAGTACTTC
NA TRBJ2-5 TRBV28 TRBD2 CASSLGLSGSLETQYF TGTGCCAGCAGTCTTGGCCTTAGCGGGAGTTTGGAGACCCAGTACTTC
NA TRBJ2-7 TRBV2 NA CASRKTGTFPSYEQYF TGTGCCAGCAGAAAGACCGGGACATTCCCTTCCTACGAGCAGTACTTC
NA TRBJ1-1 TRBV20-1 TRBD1 CSAEGQANTEAFF TGCAGTGCCGAGGGACAGGCAAACACTGAAGCTTTCTTT
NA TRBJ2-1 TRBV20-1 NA CSARVPDHEQFF TGCAGTGCTAGAGTGCCGGATCATGAGCAGTTCTTC
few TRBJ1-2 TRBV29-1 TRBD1 CSVEDLWDRPSLNYGYTF TGCAGCGTTGAAGATCTTTGGGACAGGCCATCACTTAACTATGGCTACACCTTC
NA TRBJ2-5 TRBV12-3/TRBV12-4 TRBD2 CASPAGNRREQYF TGTGCCAGCCCAGCGGGAAACCGGAGGGAGCAGTACTTC